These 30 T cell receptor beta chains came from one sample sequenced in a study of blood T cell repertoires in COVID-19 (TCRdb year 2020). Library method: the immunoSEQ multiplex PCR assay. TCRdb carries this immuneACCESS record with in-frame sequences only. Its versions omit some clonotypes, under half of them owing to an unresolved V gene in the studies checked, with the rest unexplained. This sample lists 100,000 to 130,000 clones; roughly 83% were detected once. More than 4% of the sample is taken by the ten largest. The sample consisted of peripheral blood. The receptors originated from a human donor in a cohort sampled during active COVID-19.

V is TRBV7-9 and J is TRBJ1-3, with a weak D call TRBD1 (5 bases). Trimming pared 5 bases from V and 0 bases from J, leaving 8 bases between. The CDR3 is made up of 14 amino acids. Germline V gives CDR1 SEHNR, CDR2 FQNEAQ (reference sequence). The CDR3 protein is CASSLQVSGNTIYF. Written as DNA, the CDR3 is TGTGCCAGCAGCCTACAGGTCTCTGGAAACACCATATATTTT.

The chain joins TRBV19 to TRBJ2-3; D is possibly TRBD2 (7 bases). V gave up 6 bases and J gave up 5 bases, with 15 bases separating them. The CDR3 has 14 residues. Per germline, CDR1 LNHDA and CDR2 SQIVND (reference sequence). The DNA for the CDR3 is TGTGCCAGTAGCCTAGGGGGGGGGATAGATACGCAGTATTTT. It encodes CASSLGGGIDTQYF.

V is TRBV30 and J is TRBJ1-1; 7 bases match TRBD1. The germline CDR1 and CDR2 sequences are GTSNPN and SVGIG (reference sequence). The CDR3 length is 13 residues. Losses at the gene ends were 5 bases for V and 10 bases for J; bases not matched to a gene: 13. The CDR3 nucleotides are TGTGCCTGGGAACCGGGACAGTCGATTGGAGCTTTCTTT. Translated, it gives CAWEPGQSIGAFF.

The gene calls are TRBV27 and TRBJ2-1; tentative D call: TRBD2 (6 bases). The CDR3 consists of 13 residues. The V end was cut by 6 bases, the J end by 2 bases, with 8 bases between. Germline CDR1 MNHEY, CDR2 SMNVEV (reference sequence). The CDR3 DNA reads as TGTGCCAGCAGCTTAGCGGCCTACAATGAGCAGTTCTTC. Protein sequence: CASSLAAYNEQFF.

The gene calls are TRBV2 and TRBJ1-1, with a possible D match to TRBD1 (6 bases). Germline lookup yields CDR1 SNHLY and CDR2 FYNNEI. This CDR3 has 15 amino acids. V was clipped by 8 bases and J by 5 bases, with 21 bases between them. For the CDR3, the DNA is TGTGCCAGCTCTGGCTGGGGCAGGGGTGTAACTGAAGCTTTCTTT. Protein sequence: CASSGWGRGVTEAFF.

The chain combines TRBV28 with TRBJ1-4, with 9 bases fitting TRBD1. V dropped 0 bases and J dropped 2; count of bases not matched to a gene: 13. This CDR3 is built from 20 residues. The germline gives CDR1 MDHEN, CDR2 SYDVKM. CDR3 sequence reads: CASSLWIGTGMRSTNEKLFF. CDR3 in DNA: TGTGCCAGCAGTTTATGGATAGGGACAGGGATGCGGTCCACTAATGAAAAACTGTTTTTT.

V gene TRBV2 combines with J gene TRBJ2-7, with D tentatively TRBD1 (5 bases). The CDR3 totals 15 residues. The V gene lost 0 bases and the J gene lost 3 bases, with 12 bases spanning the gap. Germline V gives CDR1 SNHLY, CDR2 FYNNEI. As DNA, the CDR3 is TGTGCCAGCAGTGAAGCAGGGGCTACTCTCTACGAGCAGTACTTC. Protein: CASSEAGATLYEQYF.

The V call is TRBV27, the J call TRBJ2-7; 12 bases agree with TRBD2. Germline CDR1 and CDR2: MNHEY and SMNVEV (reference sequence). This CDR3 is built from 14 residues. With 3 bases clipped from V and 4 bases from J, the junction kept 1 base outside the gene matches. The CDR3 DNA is TGTGCCAGCAGTTTTGGACTAGCGGGATACGAGCAGTACTTC. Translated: CASSFGLAGYEQYF.

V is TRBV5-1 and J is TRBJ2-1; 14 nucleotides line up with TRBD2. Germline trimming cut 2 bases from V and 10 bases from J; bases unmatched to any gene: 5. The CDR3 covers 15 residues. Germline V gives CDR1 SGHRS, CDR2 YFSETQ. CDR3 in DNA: TGCGCCAGCAGCTTTGGGACTAGCGGGAGCAAGGAGCAGTTCTTC. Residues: CASSFGTSGSKEQFF.

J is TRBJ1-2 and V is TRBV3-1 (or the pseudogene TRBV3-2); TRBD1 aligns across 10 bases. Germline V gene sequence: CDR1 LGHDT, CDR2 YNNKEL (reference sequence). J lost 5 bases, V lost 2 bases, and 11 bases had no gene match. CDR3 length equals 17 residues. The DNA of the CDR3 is TGTGCCAGCAGCCAACCCGCCGGGACAGGGGAAGGGTATGGCTACACCTTC. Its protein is CASSQPAGTGEGYGYTF.

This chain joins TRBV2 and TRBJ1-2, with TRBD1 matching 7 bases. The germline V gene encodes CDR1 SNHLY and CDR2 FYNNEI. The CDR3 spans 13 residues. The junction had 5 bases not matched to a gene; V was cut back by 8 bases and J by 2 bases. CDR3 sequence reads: CASDEDRNYGYTF. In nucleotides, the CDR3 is TGTGCCAGCGATGAGGACAGGAACTATGGCTACACCTTC.

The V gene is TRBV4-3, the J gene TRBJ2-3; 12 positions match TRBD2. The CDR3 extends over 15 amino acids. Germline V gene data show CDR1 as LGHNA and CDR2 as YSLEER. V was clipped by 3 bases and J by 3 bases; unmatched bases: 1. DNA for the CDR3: TGCGCCAGCAGCCAGACTAGCGGGGGAACAGATACGCAGTATTTT. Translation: CASSQTSGGTDTQYF.

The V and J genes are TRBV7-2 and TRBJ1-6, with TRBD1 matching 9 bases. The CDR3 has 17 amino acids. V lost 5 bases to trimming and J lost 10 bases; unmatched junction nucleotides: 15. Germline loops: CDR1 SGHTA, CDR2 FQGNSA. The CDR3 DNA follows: TGTGCCAGCAGCATAGGGCCTCTCTGGGACAGGGTATCACCCCTCCACTTT. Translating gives CASSIGPLWDRVSPLHF.

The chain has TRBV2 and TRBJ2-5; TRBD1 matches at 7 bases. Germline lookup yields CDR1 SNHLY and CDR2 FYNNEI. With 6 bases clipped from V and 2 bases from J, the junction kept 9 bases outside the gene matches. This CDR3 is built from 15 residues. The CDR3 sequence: CASRNRGLGQETQYF. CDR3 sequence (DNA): TGTGCCAGCAGGAATAGGGGGCTGGGACAAGAGACCCAGTACTTC.

The CDR3 nucleotides are TGTGCCAGCAGCTTCGGACAGGCGAGGGTGTCCCAGTACTTC. It specifies CASSFGQARVSQYF. The chain has TRBV11-2 and TRBJ2-5, with TRBD1 identical over 7 bases. The CDR3 consists of 14 residues. Germline V gives CDR1 SGHAT, CDR2 FQNNGV. V shed 3 bases and J 9 bases; nucleotides not matched to a gene: 10.

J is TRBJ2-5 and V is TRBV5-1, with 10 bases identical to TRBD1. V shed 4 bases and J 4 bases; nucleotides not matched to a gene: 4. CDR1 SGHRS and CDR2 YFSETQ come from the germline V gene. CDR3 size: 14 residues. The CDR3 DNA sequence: TGCGCCAGCAGCCCGGGACAGGGGACAGAGACCCAGTACTTC. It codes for CASSPGQGTETQYF.

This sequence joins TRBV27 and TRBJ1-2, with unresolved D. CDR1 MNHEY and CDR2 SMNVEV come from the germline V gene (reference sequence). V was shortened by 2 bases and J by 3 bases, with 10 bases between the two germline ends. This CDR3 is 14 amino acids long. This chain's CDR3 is CASSLRDNHYGYTF. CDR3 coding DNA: TGTGCCAGCAGTTTACGGGATAATCACTATGGCTACACCTTC.

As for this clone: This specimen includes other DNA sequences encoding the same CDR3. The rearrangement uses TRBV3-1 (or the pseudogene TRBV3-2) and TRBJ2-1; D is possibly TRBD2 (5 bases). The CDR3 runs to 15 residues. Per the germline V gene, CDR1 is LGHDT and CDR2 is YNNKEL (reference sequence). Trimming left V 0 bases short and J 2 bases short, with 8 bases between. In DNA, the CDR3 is TGTGCCAGCAGCCAAGATCGAGGGACCTACAATGAGCAGTTCTTC. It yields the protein CASSQDRGTYNEQFF.

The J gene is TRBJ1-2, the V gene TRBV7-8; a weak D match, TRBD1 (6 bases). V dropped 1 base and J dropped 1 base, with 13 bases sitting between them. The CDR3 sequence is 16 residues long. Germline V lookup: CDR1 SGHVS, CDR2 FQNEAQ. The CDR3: CASSLGVDSRNYGYTF. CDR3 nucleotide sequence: TGTGCCAGCAGCTTAGGGGTGGACAGCCGTAACTATGGCTACACCTTC.

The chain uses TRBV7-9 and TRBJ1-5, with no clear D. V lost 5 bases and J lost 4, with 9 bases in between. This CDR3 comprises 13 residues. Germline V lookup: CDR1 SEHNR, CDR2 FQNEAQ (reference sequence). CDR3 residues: CASSTDTNQPQHF. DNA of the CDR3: TGTGCCAGCAGCACCGACACAAATCAGCCCCAGCATTTT.

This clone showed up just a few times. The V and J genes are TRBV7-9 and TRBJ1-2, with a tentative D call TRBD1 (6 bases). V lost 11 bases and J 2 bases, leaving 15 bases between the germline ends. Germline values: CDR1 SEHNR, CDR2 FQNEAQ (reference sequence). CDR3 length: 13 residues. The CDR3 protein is CASRDIRNYGYTF. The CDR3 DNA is TGTGCCTCCCGGGACATACGCAACTATGGCTACACCTTC.

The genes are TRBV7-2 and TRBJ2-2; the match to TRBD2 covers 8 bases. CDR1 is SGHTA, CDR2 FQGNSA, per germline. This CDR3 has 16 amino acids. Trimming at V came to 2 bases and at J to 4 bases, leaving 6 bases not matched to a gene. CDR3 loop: CASSLLGRGGTGELFF. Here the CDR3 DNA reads TGTGCCAGCAGCTTACTCGGGAGGGGAGGCACCGGGGAGCTGTTTTTT.

Here the CDR3 DNA reads TGTGCCAGTAGACCATGGTCGCTAGCGGGACAAACGAACACCGGGGAGCTGTTTTTT. Encoded protein: CASRPWSLAGQTNTGELFF. The V gene is TRBV19, the J gene TRBJ2-2; 9 positions agree with TRBD2. This CDR3 region has 19 residues. V shed 6 bases and J 0 bases; nucleotides not matched to a gene: 14. The germline V gene encodes CDR1 LNHDA and CDR2 SQIVND (reference sequence).

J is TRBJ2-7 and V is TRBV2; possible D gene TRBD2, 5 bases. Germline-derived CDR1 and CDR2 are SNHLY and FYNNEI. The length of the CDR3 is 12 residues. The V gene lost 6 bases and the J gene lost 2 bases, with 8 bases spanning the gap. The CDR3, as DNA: TGTGCCAGCAGCCCCGGGACCTACGAGCAGTACGTC. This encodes CASSPGTYEQYV.

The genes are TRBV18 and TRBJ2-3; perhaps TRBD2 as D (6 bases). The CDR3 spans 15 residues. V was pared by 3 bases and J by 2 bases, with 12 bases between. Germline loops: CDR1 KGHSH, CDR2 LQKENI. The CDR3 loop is CASSPRDRYTDTQYF. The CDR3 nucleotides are TGTGCCAGCTCACCGCGGGACCGTTACACAGATACGCAGTATTTT.

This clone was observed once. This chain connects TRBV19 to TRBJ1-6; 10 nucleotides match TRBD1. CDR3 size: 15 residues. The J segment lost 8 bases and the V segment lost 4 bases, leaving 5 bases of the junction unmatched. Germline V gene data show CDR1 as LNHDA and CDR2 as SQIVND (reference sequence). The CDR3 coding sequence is TGTGCCAGTAGTACCGGGACAGGGGCATATTCACCCCTCCACTTT. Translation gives CASSTGTGAYSPLHF.

CDR3 DNA: TGTGCCAGCTCATCTCGACAGGGGGGAATGAACACTGAAGCTTTCTTT. This sequence encodes CASSSRQGGMNTEAFF. V usage is TRBV18 and J usage is TRBJ1-1, with TRBD1 identical over 9 bases. Germline V gives CDR1 KGHSH, CDR2 LQKENI. Trimming cost V 5 bases and J 0 bases; bases outside gene matches: 7. The CDR3 has 16 residues.

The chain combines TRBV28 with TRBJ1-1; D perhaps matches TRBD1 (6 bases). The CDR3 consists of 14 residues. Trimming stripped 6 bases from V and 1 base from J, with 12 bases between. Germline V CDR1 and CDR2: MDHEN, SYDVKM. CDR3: CASRLLTGNTEAFF. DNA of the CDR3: TGTGCCAGCAGACTTTTGACAGGGAACACTGAAGCTTTCTTT.

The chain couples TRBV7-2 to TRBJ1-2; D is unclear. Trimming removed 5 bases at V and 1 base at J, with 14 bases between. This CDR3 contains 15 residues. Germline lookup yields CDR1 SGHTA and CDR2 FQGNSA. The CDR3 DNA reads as TGTGCCAGCAGCCCTGCCCAGGCGTATAACTATGGCTACACCTTC. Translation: CASSPAQAYNYGYTF.

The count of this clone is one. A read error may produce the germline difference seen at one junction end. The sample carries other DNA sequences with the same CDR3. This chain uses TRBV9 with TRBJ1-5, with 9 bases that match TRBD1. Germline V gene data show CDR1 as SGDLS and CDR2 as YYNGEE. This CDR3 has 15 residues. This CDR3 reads CASSPGTGNNQPQHF. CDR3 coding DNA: TGTGCCAGCAGCCCCGGGACAGGGAACAATCAACCCCAGCATTTT.